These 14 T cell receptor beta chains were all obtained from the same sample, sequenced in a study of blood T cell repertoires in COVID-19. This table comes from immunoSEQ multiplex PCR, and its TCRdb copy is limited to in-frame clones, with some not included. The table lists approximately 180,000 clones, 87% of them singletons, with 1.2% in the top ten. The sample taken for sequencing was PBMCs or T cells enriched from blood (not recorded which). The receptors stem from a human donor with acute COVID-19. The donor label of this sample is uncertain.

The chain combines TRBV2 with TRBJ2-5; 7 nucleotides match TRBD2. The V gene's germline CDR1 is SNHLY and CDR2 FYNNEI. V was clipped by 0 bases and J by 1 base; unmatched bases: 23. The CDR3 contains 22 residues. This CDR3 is CASSEAGGRGIGRTGTQETQYF. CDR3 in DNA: TGTGCCAGCAGTGAAGCGGGGGGGAGAGGGATTGGAAGGACGGGGACCCAAGAGACCCAGTACTTC. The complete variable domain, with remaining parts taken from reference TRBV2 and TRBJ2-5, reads EPEVTQTPSHQVTQMGQEVILRCVPISNHLYFYWYRQILGQKVEFLVSFYNNEISEKSEIFDDQFSVERPDGSNFTLKIRSTKLEDSAMYFCASSEAGGRGIGRTGTQETQYFGPGTRLLVL.

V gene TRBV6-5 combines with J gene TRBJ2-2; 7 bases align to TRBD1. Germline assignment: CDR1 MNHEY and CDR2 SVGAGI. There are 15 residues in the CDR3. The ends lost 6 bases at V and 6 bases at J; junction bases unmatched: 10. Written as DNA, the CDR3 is TGTGCCAGCAGCGCTGGACAGGTCGGGGCCGGGGAGCTGTTTTTT. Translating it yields CASSAGQVGAGELFF.

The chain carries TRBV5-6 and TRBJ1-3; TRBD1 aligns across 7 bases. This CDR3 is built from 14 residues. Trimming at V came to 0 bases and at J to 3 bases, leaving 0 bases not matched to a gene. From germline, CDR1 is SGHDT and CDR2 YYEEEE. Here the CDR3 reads CASSLGDSGNTIYF. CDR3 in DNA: TGTGCCAGCAGCTTGGGGGACAGTGGAAACACCATATATTTT.

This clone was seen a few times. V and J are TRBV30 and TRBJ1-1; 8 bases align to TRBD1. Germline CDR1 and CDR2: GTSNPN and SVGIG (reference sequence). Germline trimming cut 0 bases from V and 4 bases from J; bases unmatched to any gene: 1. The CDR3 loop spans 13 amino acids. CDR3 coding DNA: TGTGCCTGGAGTGTCAGGGGGCCCACTGAAGCTTTCTTT. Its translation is CAWSVRGPTEAFF. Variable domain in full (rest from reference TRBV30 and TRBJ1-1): SQTIHQWPATLVQPVGSPLSLECTVEGTSNPNLYWYRQAAGRGLQLLFYSVGIGQISSEVPQNLSASRPQDRQFILSSKKLLLSDSGFYLCAWSVRGPTEAFFGQGTRLTVV.

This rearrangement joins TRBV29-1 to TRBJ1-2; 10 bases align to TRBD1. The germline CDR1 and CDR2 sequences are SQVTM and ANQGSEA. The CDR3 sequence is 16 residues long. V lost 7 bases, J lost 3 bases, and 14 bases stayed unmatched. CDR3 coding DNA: TGCAGCGCCGATGGCGACAGGGGGCATCAGGACTATGGCTACACCTTC. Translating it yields CSADGDRGHQDYGYTF.

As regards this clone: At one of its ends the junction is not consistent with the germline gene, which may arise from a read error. CDR3 coding DNA: TGCGCCACCAGCCGACAGGGGGGAGACGGGGAGCTGTTTTTT. The encoded protein is CATSRQGGDGELFF. The V and J genes are TRBV5-1 and TRBJ2-2; 9 bases line up with TRBD1. The CDR3 is 14 residues long. Germline V gene data show CDR1 as SGHRS and CDR2 as YFSETQ.

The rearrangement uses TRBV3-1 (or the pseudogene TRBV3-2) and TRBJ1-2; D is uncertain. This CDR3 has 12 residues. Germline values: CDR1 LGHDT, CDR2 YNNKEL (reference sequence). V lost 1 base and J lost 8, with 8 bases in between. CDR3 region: CASSQGPRGYTF. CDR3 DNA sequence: TGTGCCAGCAGCCAAGGACCGCGGGGCTACACCTTC.

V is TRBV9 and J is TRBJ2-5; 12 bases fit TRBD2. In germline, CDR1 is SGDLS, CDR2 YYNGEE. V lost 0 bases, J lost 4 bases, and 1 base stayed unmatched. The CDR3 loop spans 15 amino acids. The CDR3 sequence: CASSVGTSGVETQYF. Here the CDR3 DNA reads TGTGCCAGCAGCGTAGGGACTAGCGGGGTAGAGACCCAGTACTTC.

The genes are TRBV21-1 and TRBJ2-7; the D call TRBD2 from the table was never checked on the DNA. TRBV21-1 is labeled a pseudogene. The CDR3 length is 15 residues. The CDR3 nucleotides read TGTGCCAGCAGCAAAGTTGGACTACCCTCCTACGAGCAGTACTTC. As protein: CASSKVGLPSYEQYF.

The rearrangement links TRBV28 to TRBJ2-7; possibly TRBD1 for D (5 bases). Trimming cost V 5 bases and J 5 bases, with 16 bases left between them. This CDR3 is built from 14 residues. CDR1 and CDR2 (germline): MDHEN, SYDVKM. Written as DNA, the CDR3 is TGTGCCAGCAGTCCCTTGGGTGGGGCCCACGAGCAGTACTTC. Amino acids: CASSPLGGAHEQYF.

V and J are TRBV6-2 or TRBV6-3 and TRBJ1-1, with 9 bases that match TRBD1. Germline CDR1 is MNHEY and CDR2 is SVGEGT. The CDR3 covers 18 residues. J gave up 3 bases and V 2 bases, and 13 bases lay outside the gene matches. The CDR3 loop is CASSYRQDRGFWDTEAFF. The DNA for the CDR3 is TGTGCCAGCAGTTACCGACAGGACAGGGGCTTTTGGGACACTGAAGCTTTCTTT.

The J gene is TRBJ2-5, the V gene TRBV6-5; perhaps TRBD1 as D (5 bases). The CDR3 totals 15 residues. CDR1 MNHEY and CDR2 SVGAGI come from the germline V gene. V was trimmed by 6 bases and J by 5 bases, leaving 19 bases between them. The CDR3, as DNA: TGTGCCAGCAGGGACACTGGCCCTTCTCGGGAGACCCAGTACTTC. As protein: CASRDTGPSRETQYF.

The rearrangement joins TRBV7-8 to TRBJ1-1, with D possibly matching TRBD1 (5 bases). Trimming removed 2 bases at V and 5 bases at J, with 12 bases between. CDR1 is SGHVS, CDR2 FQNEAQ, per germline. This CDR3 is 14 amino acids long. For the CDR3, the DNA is TGTGCCAGCAGCTTATACGGTCAGGGAACTGAAGCTTTCTTT. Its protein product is CASSLYGQGTEAFF.

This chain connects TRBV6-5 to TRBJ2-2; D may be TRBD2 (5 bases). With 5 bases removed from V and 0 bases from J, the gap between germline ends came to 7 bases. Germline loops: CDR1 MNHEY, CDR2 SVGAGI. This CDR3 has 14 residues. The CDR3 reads CASSPGTNTGELFF. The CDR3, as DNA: TGTGCCAGCAGTCCCGGGACGAACACCGGGGAGCTGTTTTTT.